Each of the 30 T cell receptor beta chains below was sequenced from the same sample in a study of patients and donors after allogeneic stem cell transplantation. TCRdb analysed the RT-PCR reads with MiXCR anew, one entry per CDR3 protein. This sample has about 400,000 distinct CDR3 sequences, with around 16% found just once. The sequenced material came from blood, either unsorted or a sorted T cell fraction (not recorded which). These receptor sequences come from a human donor who was either an allogeneic HSCT recipient or a stem cell or donor lymphocyte infusion donor (not recorded which). It is not recorded whose cells these are; they may come from a transplant donor.

This clonotype was picked up a small number of times. This chain links TRBV19 with TRBJ1-4, with D uncertain. Trimming shortened V by 5 bases and J by 5 bases, and 15 bases separated the two germline ends. Germline V gene sequence: CDR1 LNHDA, CDR2 SQIVND (reference sequence). The CDR3 has 15 residues. The CDR3 reads CASSPRTVLNEKLFF. Here the CDR3 DNA reads TGTGCCAGTAGTCCCCGGACGGTCCTGAATGAAAAACTGTTTTTT.

This clonotype has only a few counts. The V gene is TRBV3-1, the J gene TRBJ1-1, with a weak D call TRBD1 (6 bases). The CDR3 has 19 residues. Per germline, CDR1 LGHDT and CDR2 YNNKEL (reference sequence). Trimming took 0 bases from V and 0 from J, leaving 20 bases between them. CDR3 loop: CASSQDFPRRGALNTEAFF. CDR3 coding DNA: TGTGCCAGCAGCCAAGATTTCCCCCGACGGGGGGCCCTGAACACTGAAGCTTTCTTT.

The table lists this clonotype with many counts. The gene calls are TRBV29-1 and TRBJ2-2, with D uncertain. Germline assignment: CDR1 SQVTM and CDR2 ANQGSEA. The CDR3 has 11 amino acids. V was cut by 3 bases and J by 4 bases, with 3 bases left in between. The CDR3 nucleotides read TGCAGCGTTGATAGCACCGGGGAGCTGTTTTTT. Translated, it gives CSVDSTGELFF.

This clonotype was counted a few times. The V and J genes are TRBV19 and TRBJ2-3; tentatively, D is TRBD1 or TRBD2 (5 bases each). Germline V gives CDR1 LNHDA, CDR2 SQIVND (reference sequence). V gave up 0 bases and J gave up 3 bases, with 16 bases separating them. The CDR3 covers 17 residues. The CDR3 DNA reads TGTGCCAGTAGTATAGATCCGAGGGGAGTGATGACAGATACGCAGTATTTT. Translating it yields CASSIDPRGVMTDTQYF.

CDR3 DNA: TGTGCCTGGAGTGCCAAGACAGGGGTACCCTACGAGCAGTACTTC. Amino acids: CAWSAKTGVPYEQYF. The gene calls are TRBV30 and TRBJ2-7; 8 nucleotides match TRBD1. The V gene's germline CDR1 is GTSNPN and CDR2 SVGIG (reference sequence). Losses at the gene ends were 1 base for V and 2 bases for J; bases not matched to a gene: 7. The CDR3 runs to 15 residues.

This clonotype turned up a few times. The V gene is TRBV21-1, the J gene TRBJ2-1; the table calls TRBD1, which could not be checked here. TRBV21-1 constitutes a pseudogene. This CDR3 has 18 residues. CDR3 sequence reads: CASSKSLTGQGSYNEQFF. The CDR3, as DNA: TGTGCCAGCAGCAAATCGTTAACTGGACAGGGGTCTTACAATGAGCAGTTCTTC.

This clonotype has only a few counts. A read error may produce the germline difference seen at one junction end. The chain has TRBV12-3 or TRBV12-4 and TRBJ1-1; 7 bases are shared with TRBD1. CDR3 length: 14 residues. The CDR3 DNA reads as TGTGCCAGCAGCTTAGGGGGCTGGAACACTGAAGCTTTCTTT. Residues: CASSLGGWNTEAFF.

This clonotype came up a few times. The chain links TRBV15 to TRBJ1-5, with a possible D match to TRBD1 (6 bases). CDR1 is LNHNV and CDR2 is YYDKDF in the germline V gene (reference sequence). CDR3 length: 15 amino acids. V lost 2 bases, J lost 4 bases, and 12 bases lay in between. CDR3 region: CATSRTGTNNQPQHF. As DNA, the CDR3 is TGTGCCACCAGCAGAACCGGGACAAATAATCAGCCCCAGCATTTT.

V gene TRBV6-5 combines with J gene TRBJ2-7; 7 nucleotides agree with TRBD2. CDR3 length equals 14 residues. CDR1 is MNHEY and CDR2 is SVGAGI in the germline V gene. Losses at the gene ends were 0 bases for V and 3 bases for J; bases not matched to a gene: 2. This CDR3 reads CASSYSPSGYEQYF. The CDR3 bases are TGTGCCAGCAGTTACTCGCCTAGCGGCTACGAGCAGTACTTC.

In this sample, this clonotype turned up a few times. The V gene is TRBV6-5, the J gene TRBJ2-1; TRBD2 aligns across 8 bases. V gave up 0 bases and J gave up 6 bases; unmatched junction bases: 7. Germline-derived CDR1 and CDR2 are MNHEY and SVGAGI. The length of the CDR3 is 16 residues. The CDR3 spells CASSYSAGGNLNEQFF. DNA of the CDR3: TGTGCCAGCAGTTACTCTGCGGGAGGTAATCTCAATGAGCAGTTCTTC.

This clonotype was picked up a small number of times. The rearrangement uses TRBV5-1 and TRBJ2-1, with D possibly being TRBD1 (6 bases). The CDR3 sequence is 14 residues long. V was shortened by 4 bases and J by 4 bases, with 12 bases between the two germline ends. The germline V gene encodes CDR1 SGHRS and CDR2 YFSETQ. The CDR3 coding sequence is TGCGCCAGCAGCGAATCGGGACAATACAATGAGCAGTTCTTC. Amino acids: CASSESGQYNEQFF.

This clonotype has a handful of counts. The chain recombines TRBV11-2 with TRBJ2-1; 7 bases line up with TRBD2. CDR3 length equals 15 residues. J was trimmed by 3 bases and V by 2 bases; bases with no gene match: 4. From germline, CDR1 is SGHAT and CDR2 FQNNGV. The CDR3 bases are TGTGCCAGCAGCTTAAGTGGACTAGACTACAATGAGCAGTTCTTC. Translation gives CASSLSGLDYNEQFF.

This clonotype came up a few times. The J gene is TRBJ2-5, the V gene TRBV15; D is unclear. Germline V gives CDR1 LNHNV, CDR2 YYDKDF (reference sequence). Trimming took 1 base from V and 1 from J, leaving 1 base between them. The CDR3 length is 12 residues. The CDR3 DNA is TGTGCCACCAGCAGAGGCCAAGAGACCCAGTACTTC. Translated: CATSRGQETQYF.

With respect to this clonotype: A much larger clonotype is one base distant, so this may be a read error. The CDR3 region is CASSLRAYEQYF. CDR3 DNA sequence: TGTGCCAGCAGCTTACGGGCCTACGAGCAGTACTTC. The rearrangement links TRBV7-8 to TRBJ2-7; no definite D call. Trimming took 2 bases from V and 2 from J, leaving 4 bases between them. This CDR3 is built from 12 residues. Germline CDR1 is SGHVS and CDR2 is FQNEAQ.

The chain employs TRBV7-3 and TRBJ2-5, with 7 positions matching TRBD2. CDR1 and CDR2 (germline): SGHTA, FQGTGA. This CDR3 region has 16 residues. V dropped 2 bases and J dropped 2; count of bases not matched to a gene: 8. The DNA of the CDR3 is TGTGCCAGCAGCTTAGGGGGTGGCGGGGGACAAGAGACCCAGTACTTC. This encodes CASSLGGGGGQETQYF.

The V gene is TRBV20-1, the J gene TRBJ2-3; weak D call: TRBD2 (5 bases). CDR1 is DFQATT and CDR2 is SNEGSKA in the germline V gene (reference sequence). This CDR3 region has 11 residues. V shed 0 bases and J shed 12 bases, with 10 bases lying between them. CDR3: CSARDLTSQYF. Written as DNA, the CDR3 is TGCAGTGCTAGAGATCTTACTAGTCAGTATTTT.

In this sample, this clonotype turned up many times. The chain couples TRBV5-1 to TRBJ2-3, with 7 bases that match TRBD2. CDR1 and CDR2 from the germline V gene are SGHRS and YFSETQ. This CDR3 region has 14 residues. V gave up 4 bases and J gave up 4 bases; unmatched junction bases: 6. The CDR3 region is CASSLGGRADTQYF. In DNA, the CDR3 is TGCGCCAGCAGCCTGGGAGGGCGTGCAGATACGCAGTATTTT.

This clonotype was recorded many times. The V call is TRBV12-3 or TRBV12-4, the J call TRBJ2-1, with 10 bases identical to TRBD2. The CDR3 spans 18 residues. Trimming removed 3 bases from V and 3 bases from J; junction bases left unmatched: 11. DNA of the CDR3: TGTGCCAGCAGTTTCAATTGGGCTAGCGGGAGTATCTACAATGAGCAGTTCTTC. Translating it yields CASSFNWASGSIYNEQFF.

This clonotype was picked up a small number of times. This rearrangement joins TRBV20-1 to TRBJ2-7; D ambiguous. In germline, CDR1 is DFQATT, CDR2 SNEGSKA (reference sequence). This CDR3 is 10 amino acids long. Trimming pared 3 bases from V and 2 bases from J, leaving 2 bases between. This CDR3 reads CSARAYEQYF. The CDR3 DNA reads TGCAGTGCTAGGGCCTACGAGCAGTACTTC.

The chain has TRBV29-1 and TRBJ1-3, with D possibly TRBD1 on 6 matching bases. V lost 7 bases to trimming and J lost 0 bases, with 13 bases between them. This CDR3 has 14 residues. CDR1 and CDR2 (germline): SQVTM, ANQGSEA. The CDR3 protein is CSANKQGSGNTIYF. CDR3 sequence (DNA): TGCAGCGCAAATAAACAGGGCTCTGGAAACACCATATATTTT.

The rearrangement links TRBV25-1 to TRBJ1-2, with D possibly TRBD1 on 6 matching bases. Trimming shortened V by 10 bases and J by 4 bases, and 16 bases separated the two germline ends. CDR3 length equals 13 residues. Germline CDR1 MGHDK, CDR2 SYGVNS. CDR3 in DNA: TGTGCCACCGGCGACAGGCGATCCTATGGCTACACCTTC. Residues: CATGDRRSYGYTF.

The table lists this clonotype with a few counts. CDR3 sequence (DNA): TGTGCCAGCAGTGTACTGGTATCGGGTGGCTACACCTTC. Translating gives CASSVLVSGGYTF. V and J are TRBV12-3 or TRBV12-4 and TRBJ1-2; D unresolved. This CDR3 region has 13 residues. V dropped 5 bases and J dropped 7 bases, with 14 bases sitting between them.

In its sample, this clonotype was seen a few times. This rearrangement joins TRBV9 to TRBJ2-3; D remains ambiguous. V was trimmed by 0 bases and J by 3 bases, leaving 2 bases between them. This CDR3 has 12 amino acids. Looked up from germline, CDR1 is SGDLS and CDR2 is YYNGEE. For the CDR3, the DNA is TGTGCCAGCAGCGTAGTGACAGATACGCAGTATTTT. It codes for CASSVVTDTQYF. The full variable domain, rest sourced from reference TRBV9 and TRBJ2-3, is DSGVTQTPKHLITATGQRVTLRCSPRSGDLSVYWYQQSLDQGLQFLIQYYNGEERAKGNILERFSAQQFPDLHSELNLSSLELGDSALYFCASSVVTDTQYFGPGTRLTVL.

This clonotype has at least ten counts. CDR3 sequence: CASSQGGLNNQPQHF. The CDR3 DNA follows: TGCGCCAGCAGCCAGGGGGGTTTGAACAATCAGCCCCAGCATTTT. The gene calls are TRBV4-1 and TRBJ1-5, with TRBD1 as a possible D gene (5 bases). The V and J ends lost 3 bases and 3 bases respectively, with 12 bases between them. This CDR3 is built from 15 residues. Germline CDR1 is MGHRA and CDR2 is YSYEKL.

J is TRBJ2-7 and V is TRBV4-3; 11 bases fit TRBD2. Trimming removed 1 base from V and 0 bases from J; junction bases left unmatched: 5. CDR1 is LGHNA, CDR2 YSLEER, per germline. This CDR3 spans 17 amino acids. CDR3 in DNA: TGCGCCAGCAGCCAAGGACTAGCGGGGTTAAGCTCCTACGAGCAGTACTTC. Amino acid sequence: CASSQGLAGLSSYEQYF.

The CDR3 loop reads CASSSDSFTEAFF. The CDR3 region has the DNA TGCGCCAGCAGCTCCGACAGCTTCACTGAAGCTTTCTTT. The chain uses TRBV5-1 and TRBJ1-1; the D gene is possibly TRBD1 (5 bases). Deletions cut 3 bases from V and 4 bases from J, with 10 bases between. The CDR3 length is 13 residues. Germline CDR1 and CDR2: SGHRS and YFSETQ. Using reference TRBV5-1 and TRBJ1-1 for the parts outside the CDR3, the full variable domain is KAGVTQTPRYLIKTRGQQVTLSCSPISGHRSVSWYQQTPGQGLQFLFEYFSETQRNKGNFPGRFSGRQFSNSRSEMNVSTLELGDSALYLCASSSDSFTEAFFGQGTRLTVV.

V usage is TRBV2 and J usage is TRBJ1-1, with TRBD1 matching over 7 bases. From germline, CDR1 is SNHLY and CDR2 FYNNEI. The CDR3 contains 16 residues. Trimming removed 6 bases from V and 4 bases from J; junction bases left unmatched: 14. CDR3 sequence (DNA): TGTGCCAGCAGCGGAAGACAGGGAAAAGGTGGCACTGAAGCTTTCTTT. Translating gives CASSGRQGKGGTEAFF.

V usage is TRBV20-1 and J usage is TRBJ1-1, with TRBD1 matching 10 bases. The CDR3 totals 14 residues. CDR1 and CDR2 (germline): DFQATT, SNEGSKA (reference sequence). CDR3: CGRTGGPLNTEAFF. The CDR3 DNA reads as TGCGGCCGGACAGGGGGGCCCTTGAACACTGAAGCTTTCTTT.

The rearrangement joins TRBV19 to TRBJ1-4, with D uncertain. CDR1 LNHDA and CDR2 SQIVND come from the germline V gene (reference sequence). The V end was cut by 8 bases, the J end by 7 bases, with 17 bases between. This CDR3 comprises 14 residues. The CDR3 DNA is TGTGCCAGTCGCTTACACGGACTAAGTGAAAAACTGTTTTTT. It codes for CASRLHGLSEKLFF.

This chain connects TRBV25-1 to TRBJ2-5; D gene ambiguous. This CDR3 is 15 amino acids long. V was cut by 3 bases and J by 2 bases, with 13 bases left in between. The germline CDR1 and CDR2 sequences are MGHDK and SYGVNS. The CDR3 spells CASSDFPARQETQYF. CDR3 bases: TGTGCCAGCAGTGATTTTCCGGCACGTCAAGAGACCCAGTACTTC.